What follows is one TCR beta chain and its context. The entry originates in a study of shared clonotypes between healthy human individuals. This CDR3 is built from 14 residues. Germline V gene sequence: CDR1 SGHRS, CDR2 YFSETQ. V lost 6 bases and J lost 8; bases outside the gene matches: 13. It was across several immunoSEQ plates that each subset's genomic DNA was evenly split. The assay was immunoSEQ multiplex PCR, and TCRdb's table has in-frame clones only and misses some. The table has some 2,500,000 clones, roughly 92% seen once; the top ten hold around 0.38%. Sequenced material: naive CD4+ T cells from PBMCs. Specified subset: CD45RA+ positively selected. This sequence joins TRBV5-1 and TRBJ1-2; 7 bases agree with TRBD1. The sequence derives from a young man in good health. Some clones in this sample may be carry-over from other donors' samples. The CDR3 nucleotides read TGCGCCAGCACCAAATTTCCTACAGGGGACGGCTACACCTTC. Translating gives CASTKFPTGDGYTF.